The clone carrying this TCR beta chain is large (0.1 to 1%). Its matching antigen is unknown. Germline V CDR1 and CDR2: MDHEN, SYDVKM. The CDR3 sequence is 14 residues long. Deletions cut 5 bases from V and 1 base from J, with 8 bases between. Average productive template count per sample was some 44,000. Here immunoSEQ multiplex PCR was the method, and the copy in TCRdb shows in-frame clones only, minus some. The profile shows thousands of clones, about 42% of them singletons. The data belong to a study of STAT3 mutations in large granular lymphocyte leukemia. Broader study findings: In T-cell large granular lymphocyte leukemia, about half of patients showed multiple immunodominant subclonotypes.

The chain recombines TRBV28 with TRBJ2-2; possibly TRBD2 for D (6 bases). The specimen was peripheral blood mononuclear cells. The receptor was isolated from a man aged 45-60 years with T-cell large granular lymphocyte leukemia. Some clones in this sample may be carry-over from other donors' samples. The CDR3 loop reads CASSAGLNTGELFF. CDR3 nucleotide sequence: TGTGCCAGCAGTGCGGGACTGAACACCGGGGAGCTGTTTTTT.